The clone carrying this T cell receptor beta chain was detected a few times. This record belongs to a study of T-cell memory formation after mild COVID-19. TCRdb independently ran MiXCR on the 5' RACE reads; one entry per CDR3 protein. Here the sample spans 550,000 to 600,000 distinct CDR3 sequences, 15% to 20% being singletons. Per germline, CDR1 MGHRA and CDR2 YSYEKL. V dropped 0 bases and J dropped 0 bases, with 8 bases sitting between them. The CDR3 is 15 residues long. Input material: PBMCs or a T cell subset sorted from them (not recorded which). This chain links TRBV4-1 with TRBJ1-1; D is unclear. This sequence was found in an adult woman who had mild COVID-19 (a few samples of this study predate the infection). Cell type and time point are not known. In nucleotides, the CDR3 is TGCGCCAGCAGCCAAGAGGAGGAATTGAACACTGAAGCTTTCTTT. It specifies CASSQEEELNTEAFF.